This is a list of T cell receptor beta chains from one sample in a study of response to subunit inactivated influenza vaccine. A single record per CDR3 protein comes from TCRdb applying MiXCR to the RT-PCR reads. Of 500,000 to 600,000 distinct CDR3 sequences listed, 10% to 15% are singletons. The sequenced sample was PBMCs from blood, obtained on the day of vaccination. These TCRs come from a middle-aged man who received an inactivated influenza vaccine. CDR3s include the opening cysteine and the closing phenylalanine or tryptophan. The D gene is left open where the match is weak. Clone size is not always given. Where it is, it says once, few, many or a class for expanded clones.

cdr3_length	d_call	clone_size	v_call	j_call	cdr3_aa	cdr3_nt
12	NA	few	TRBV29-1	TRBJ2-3	CSVDGGGDTQYF	TGCAGCGTTGATGGGGGTGGTGATACGCAGTATTTT
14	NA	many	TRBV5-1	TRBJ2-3	CASSLSGVVDTQYF	TGCGCCAGCAGCTTGTCGGGGGTTGTAGATACGCAGTATTTT
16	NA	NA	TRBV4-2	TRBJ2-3	CASSPMAGIGTDTQYF	TGTGCCAGCAGCCCAATGGCTGGGATAGGCACAGATACGCAGTATTTT
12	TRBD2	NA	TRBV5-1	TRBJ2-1	CASKPGRGEQFF	TGCGCCAGCAAACCGGGGAGGGGTGAGCAGTTCTTC
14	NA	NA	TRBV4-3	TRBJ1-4	CASSQGAPGGKLFF	TGCGCCAGCAGCCAAGGGGCACCGGGTGGAAAACTGTTTTTT
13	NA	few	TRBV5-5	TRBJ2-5	CASSPPWGETQYF	TGTGCCAGCAGCCCGCCGTGGGGGGAGACCCAGTACTTC
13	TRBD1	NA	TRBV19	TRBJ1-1	CASGQVAKAEAFF	TGTGCCAGTGGACAGGTGGCGAAGGCTGAAGCTTTCTTT
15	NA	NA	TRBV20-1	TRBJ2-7	CSARDGDQGTYEQYF	TGCAGTGCTAGAGATGGGGACCAAGGGACCTACGAGCAGTACTTC
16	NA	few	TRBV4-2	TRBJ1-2	CASSQARDKGVYGYTF	TGTGCCAGCAGCCAGGCCCGGGACAAGGGGGTCTATGGCTACACCTTC
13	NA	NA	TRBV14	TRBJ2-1	CASSQFRSNEQFF	TGTGCCAGCAGCCAATTCAGGAGCAATGAGCAGTTCTTC
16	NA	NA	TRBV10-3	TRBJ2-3	CAISERSPPAADTQYF	TGTGCCATCAGTGAAAGGAGCCCTCCGGCGGCAGATACGCAGTATTTT
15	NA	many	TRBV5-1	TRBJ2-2	CASSLGTGRSGELFF	TGCGCCAGCAGCTTGGGTACCGGGAGATCAGGGGAGCTGTTTTTT
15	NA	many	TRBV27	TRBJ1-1	CASSLYPGGITEAFF	TGTGCCAGCAGTTTATATCCGGGGGGAATAACTGAAGCTTTCTTT
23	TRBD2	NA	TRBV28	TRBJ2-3	CASSSRRLPGTSGGHPNTDTQYF	TGTGCCAGCAGTTCCCGGAGGCTTCCCGGGACTAGCGGGGGGCACCCAAACACAGATACGCAGTATTTT
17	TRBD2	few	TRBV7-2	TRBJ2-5	CASSLSGAASGVSSQYF	TGTGCCAGCAGCTTAAGTGGGGCGGCTAGCGGGGTCTCGTCCCAGTACTTC
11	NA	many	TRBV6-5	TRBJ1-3	CATQLWETIYF	TGTGCCACCCAGTTATGGGAAACCATATATTTT
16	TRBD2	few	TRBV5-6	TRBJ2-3	CASSLGGGGNADTQYF	TGTGCCAGCAGCTTAGGAGGCGGGGGTAACGCAGATACGCAGTATTTT
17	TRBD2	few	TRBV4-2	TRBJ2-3	CASSQEWLAGGTDTQYF	TGTGCCAGCAGCCAAGAATGGTTGGCGGGGGGGACAGATACGCAGTATTTT
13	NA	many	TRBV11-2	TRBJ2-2	CASSLSRTGELFF	TGTGCCAGCAGCTTATCCCGAACCGGGGAGCTGTTTTTT
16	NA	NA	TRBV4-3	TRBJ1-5	CASSQGEGAGNQPQHF	TGCGCCAGCAGCCAAGGAGAGGGAGCGGGGAATCAGCCCCAGCATTTT
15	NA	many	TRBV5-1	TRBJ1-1	CASSLEGRVYTEAFF	TGCGCCAGCAGCTTGGAGGGCAGAGTCTACACTGAAGCTTTCTTT
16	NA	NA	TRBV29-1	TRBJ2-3	CSVASDIGWGTDTQYF	TGCAGCGTCGCTAGTGATATCGGGTGGGGCACAGATACGCAGTATTTT
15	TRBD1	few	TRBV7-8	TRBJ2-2	CASSDRTGEAGELFF	TGTGCCAGCAGCGACCGGACAGGGGAAGCCGGGGAGCTGTTTTTT
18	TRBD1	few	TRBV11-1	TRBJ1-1	CASSLAQWDREVNTEAFF	TGTGCCAGCAGCTTAGCGCAATGGGACAGGGAAGTGAACACTGAAGCTTTCTTT